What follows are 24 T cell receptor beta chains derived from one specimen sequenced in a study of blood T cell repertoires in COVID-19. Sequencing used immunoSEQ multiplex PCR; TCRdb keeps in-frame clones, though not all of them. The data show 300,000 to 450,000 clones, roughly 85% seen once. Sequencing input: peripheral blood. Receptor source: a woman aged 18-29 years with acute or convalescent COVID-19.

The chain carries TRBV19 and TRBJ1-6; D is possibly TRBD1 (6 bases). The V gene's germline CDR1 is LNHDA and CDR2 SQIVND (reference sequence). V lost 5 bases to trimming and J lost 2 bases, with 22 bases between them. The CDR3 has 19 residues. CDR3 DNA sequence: TGTGCCAGTAGTGCCCCGGGACATCCCCGCATCCCCTATAATTCACCCCTCCACTTT. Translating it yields CASSAPGHPRIPYNSPLHF. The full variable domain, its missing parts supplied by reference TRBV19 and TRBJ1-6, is DGGITQSPKYLFRKEGQNVTLSCEQNLNHDAMYWYRQDPGQGLRLIYYSQIVNDFQKGDIAEGYSVSREKKESFPLTVTSAQKNPTAFYLCASSAPGHPRIPYNSPLHFGNGTRLTVT.

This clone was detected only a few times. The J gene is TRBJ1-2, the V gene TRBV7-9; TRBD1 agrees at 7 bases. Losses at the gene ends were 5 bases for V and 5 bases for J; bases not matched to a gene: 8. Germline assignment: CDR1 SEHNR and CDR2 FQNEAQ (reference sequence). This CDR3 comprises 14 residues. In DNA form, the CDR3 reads TGTGCCAGCAGCCCGGCCCTACAGGGGTATGGCTACACCTTC. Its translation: CASSPALQGYGYTF.

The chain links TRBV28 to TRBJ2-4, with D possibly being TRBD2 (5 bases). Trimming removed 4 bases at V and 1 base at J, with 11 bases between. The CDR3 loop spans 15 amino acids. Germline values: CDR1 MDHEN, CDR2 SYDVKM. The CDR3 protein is CASSYERVAKNIQYF. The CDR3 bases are TGTGCCAGCAGTTATGAGAGGGTGGCCAAAAACATTCAGTACTTC.

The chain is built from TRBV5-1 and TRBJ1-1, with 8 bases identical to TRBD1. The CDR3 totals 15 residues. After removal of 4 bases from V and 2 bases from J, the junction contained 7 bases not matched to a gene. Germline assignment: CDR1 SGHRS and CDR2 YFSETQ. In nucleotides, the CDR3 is TGCGCCAGCAGCCTTTCCGGACAGGGAAACACTGAAGCTTTCTTT. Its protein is CASSLSGQGNTEAFF.

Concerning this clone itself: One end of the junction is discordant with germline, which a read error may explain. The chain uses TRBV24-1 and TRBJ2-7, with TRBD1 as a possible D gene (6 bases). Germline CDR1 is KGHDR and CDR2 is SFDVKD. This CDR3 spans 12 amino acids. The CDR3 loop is CATSDGTGTLRF. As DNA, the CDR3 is TGTGCCACCAGTGACGGAACCGGGACACTTCGGTTC.

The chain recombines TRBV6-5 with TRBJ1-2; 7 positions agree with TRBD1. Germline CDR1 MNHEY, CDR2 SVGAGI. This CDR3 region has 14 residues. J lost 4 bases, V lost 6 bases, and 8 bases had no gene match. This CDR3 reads CASRSIQGGYGYTF. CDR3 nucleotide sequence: TGTGCCAGCAGGTCAATCCAGGGGGGCTATGGCTACACCTTC.

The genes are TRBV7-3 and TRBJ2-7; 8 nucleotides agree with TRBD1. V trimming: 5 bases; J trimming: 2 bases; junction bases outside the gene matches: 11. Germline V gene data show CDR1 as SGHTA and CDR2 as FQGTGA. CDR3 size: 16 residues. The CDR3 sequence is CASSPSAGQVTYEQYF. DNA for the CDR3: TGTGCCAGCAGCCCCTCGGCGGGACAGGTTACCTACGAGCAGTACTTC.

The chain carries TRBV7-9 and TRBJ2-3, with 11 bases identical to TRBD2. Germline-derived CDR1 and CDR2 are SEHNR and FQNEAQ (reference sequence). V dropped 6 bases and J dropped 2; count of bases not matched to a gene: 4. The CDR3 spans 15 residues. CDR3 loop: CASRRLAGPTDTQYF. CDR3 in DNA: TGTGCCAGCAGACGACTAGCGGGGCCCACAGATACGCAGTATTTT.

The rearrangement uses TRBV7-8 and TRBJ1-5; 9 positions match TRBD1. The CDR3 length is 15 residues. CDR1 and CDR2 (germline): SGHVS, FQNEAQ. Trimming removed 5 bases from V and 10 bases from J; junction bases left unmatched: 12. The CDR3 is CASSRSTGGKLPQHF. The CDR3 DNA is TGTGCCAGCAGCCGATCGACAGGGGGGAAACTTCCCCAGCATTTT.

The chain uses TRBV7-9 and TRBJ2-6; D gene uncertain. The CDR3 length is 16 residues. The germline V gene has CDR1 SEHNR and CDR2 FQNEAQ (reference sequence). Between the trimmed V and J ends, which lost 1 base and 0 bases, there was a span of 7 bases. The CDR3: CASSLDTSSGANVLTF. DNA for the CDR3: TGTGCCAGCAGCTTAGACACAAGCTCTGGGGCCAACGTCCTGACTTTC.

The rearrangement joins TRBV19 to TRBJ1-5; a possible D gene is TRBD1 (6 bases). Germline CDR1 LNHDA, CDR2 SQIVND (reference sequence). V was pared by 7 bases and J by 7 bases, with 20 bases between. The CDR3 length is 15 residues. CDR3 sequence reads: CASKLQGSRNQPQHF. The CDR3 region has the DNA TGTGCCAGTAAGTTGCAGGGGTCAAGGAACCAGCCCCAGCATTTT. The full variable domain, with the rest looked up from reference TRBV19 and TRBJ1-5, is DGGITQSPKYLFRKEGQNVTLSCEQNLNHDAMYWYRQDPGQGLRLIYYSQIVNDFQKGDIAEGYSVSREKKESFPLTVTSAQKNPTAFYLCASKLQGSRNQPQHFGDGTRLSIL.

The CDR3 here is CASSQGTTGYTEAFF. CDR3 bases: TGTGCCAGCAGCCAAGGGACAACGGGGTACACTGAAGCTTTCTTT. The chain employs TRBV7-9 and TRBJ1-1, with TRBD1 as a possible D gene (6 bases). Germline assignment: CDR1 SEHNR and CDR2 FQNEAQ (reference sequence). Deletions cut 5 bases from V and 3 bases from J, with 16 bases between. The CDR3 totals 15 residues.

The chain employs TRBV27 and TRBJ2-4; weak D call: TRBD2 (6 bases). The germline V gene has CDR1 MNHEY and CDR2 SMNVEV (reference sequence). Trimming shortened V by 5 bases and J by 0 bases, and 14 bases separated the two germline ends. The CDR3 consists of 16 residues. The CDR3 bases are TGTGCCAGCAGTCATCAGGCGGGACTAGCCAAAAACATTCAGTACTTC. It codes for CASSHQAGLAKNIQYF.

The CDR3 sequence is CASSPSTIAGGFEQYF. CDR3 DNA sequence: TGTGCCAGCTCACCGTCTACGATAGCGGGAGGTTTCGAGCAGTACTTC. This rearrangement joins TRBV18 to TRBJ2-7; 10 bases are shared with TRBD2. The junction had 11 bases not matched to a gene; V was cut back by 3 bases and J by 6 bases. In germline, CDR1 is KGHSH, CDR2 LQKENI. The CDR3 length is 16 residues.

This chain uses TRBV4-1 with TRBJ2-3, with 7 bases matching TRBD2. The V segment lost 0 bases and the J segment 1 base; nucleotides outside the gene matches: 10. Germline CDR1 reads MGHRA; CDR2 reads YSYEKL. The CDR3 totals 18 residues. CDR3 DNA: TGCGCCAGCAGCCAAGAACGGGGCTCGGGAGGTGGCACAGATACGCAGTATTTT. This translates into CASSQERGSGGGTDTQYF.

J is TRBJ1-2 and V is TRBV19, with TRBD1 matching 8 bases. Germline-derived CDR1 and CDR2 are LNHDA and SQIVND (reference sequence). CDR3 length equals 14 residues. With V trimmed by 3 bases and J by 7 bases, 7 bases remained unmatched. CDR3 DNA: TGTGCCAGTAGTATTACGGACAGGGCTGGTGGCTACACCTTC. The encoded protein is CASSITDRAGGYTF.

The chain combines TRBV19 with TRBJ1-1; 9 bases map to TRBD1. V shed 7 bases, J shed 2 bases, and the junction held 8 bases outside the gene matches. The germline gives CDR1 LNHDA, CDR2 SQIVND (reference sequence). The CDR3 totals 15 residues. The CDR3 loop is CASMDRGGGNTEAFF. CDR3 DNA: TGTGCCAGTATGGACAGGGGAGGAGGAAACACTGAAGCTTTCTTT.

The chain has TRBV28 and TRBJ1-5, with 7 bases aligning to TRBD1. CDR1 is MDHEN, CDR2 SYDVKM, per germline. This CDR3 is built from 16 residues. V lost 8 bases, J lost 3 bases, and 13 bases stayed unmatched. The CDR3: CASGRRGTEINQPQHF. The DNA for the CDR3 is TGTGCCAGCGGGAGACGCGGGACAGAAATCAATCAGCCCCAGCATTTT.

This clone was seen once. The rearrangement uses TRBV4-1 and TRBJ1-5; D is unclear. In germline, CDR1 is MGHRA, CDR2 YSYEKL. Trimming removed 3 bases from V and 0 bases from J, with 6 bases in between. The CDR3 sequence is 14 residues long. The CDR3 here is CASSQLSSNQPQHF. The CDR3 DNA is TGCGCCAGCAGCCAGTTATCTAGCAATCAGCCCCAGCATTTT.

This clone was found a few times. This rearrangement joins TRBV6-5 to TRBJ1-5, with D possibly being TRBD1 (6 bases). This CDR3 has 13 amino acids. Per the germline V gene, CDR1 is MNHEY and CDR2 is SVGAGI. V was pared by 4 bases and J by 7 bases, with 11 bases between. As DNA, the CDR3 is TGTGCCAGCAGTTCCCGCGGGGGCCAGCCCCAGCATTTT. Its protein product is CASSSRGGQPQHF.

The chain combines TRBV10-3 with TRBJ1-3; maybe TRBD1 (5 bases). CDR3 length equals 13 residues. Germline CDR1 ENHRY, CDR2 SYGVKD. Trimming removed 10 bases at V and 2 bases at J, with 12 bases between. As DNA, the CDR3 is TGTGCCACCGGGGAGGGGCCTGGAAACACCATATATTTT. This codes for CATGEGPGNTIYF.

The CDR3 DNA reads as TGTGCCAGCAGTGGGAGAAGTTATACCTCACCCCTCCACTTT. As protein: CASSGRSYTSPLHF. The chain uses TRBV2 and TRBJ1-6; D call uncertain. Germline CDR1 SNHLY, CDR2 FYNNEI. This CDR3 is built from 14 residues. V was trimmed by 4 bases and J by 10 bases, leaving 14 bases between them.

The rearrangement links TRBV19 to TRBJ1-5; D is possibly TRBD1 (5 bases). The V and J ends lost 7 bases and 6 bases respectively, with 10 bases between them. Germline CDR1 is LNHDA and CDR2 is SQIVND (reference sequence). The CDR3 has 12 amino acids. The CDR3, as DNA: TGTGCCAGTACCCAGGGAGGTCAGCCCCAGCATTTT. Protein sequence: CASTQGGQPQHF.

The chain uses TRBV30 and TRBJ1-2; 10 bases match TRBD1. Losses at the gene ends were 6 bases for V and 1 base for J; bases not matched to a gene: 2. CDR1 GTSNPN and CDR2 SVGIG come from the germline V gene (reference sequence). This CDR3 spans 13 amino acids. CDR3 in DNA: TGTGCCTGCTGGACAGGGGGTAACTATGGCTACACCTTC. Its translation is CACWTGGNYGYTF.